What follows is one T cell receptor (beta chain) and its context. This clone is a singleton in its sample. The antigen this receptor binds is unknown. No per-base quality is available; no much larger clone lies one base away. These data originate in a study of blood T cell repertoires in COVID-19 (dated by TCRdb to the early 2020s). Study-level background: Samples covering the acute and convalescent phases of COVID-19 were provided by collaborators in the United States, Italy and Spain. The sample metadata nearly always contained a de-identified subject ID, COVID-19 status, age in years and sex. Where available, HLA class I and class II types were taken from metadata supplied by the sample provider and were not determined by assay-based typing. Deeply sampled blood TCRbeta repertoires from subjects exposed to, actively infected with, or recovered from COVID-19 were included in the dataset. A freely available public database, intended as a resource for researchers studying the immune response to SARS-CoV-2, is where the repertoires were released. The material from the prospective study consisted of cDNA or gDNA derived from T cells, B-cell-depleted T cells, or PBMCs. The samples were drawn from two sources: the first 160 participants of the ongoing ImmuneRACE study, and fewer than 1,500 subjects contributed by 6 global collaborators. General conclusions and limits of the study: The quantity of clinical and demographic metadata differed by source and by participant and was supplied without curation.

V and J lose 4 bases and 2 bases, and a span of 13 bases separates them. CDR1 GTSNPN and CDR2 SVGIG are derived from the germline V gene (reference sequence). The CDR3 starts with the cysteine, ends with the phenylalanine, and has 14 residues. Kept here is only the CDR3 DNA, which spans 42 bases and is read in frame from base 1. Enrolling through a virtual design, the prospective study's participants ranged in age from about 18 to 100 years and lived across roughly 24 United States geographic areas. In the prospective study, cohorts were assigned on the basis of participant-reported clinical history obtained from a screening survey and a study questionnaire. Recovered participants in ImmuneRACE Cohort 3 were defined as having two consecutive negative NP/OP PCR tests, clearance from a healthcare professional, or resolution of symptoms. Mobile phlebotomists in the prospective study collected whole blood, serum and a nasopharyngeal or oropharyngeal swab from every participant. Participants in the prospective study had the option to provide additional blood draws and questionnaires over a roughly 2-month period. Blood samples from the prospective study were shipped frozen or at room temperature prior to DNA extraction.

TCRbeta CDR3 regions were amplified from genomic DNA by means of the immunoSEQ Assay, a bias-controlled multiplex PCR. As for how the authors treated the data: Within the assay, amplification of reference gene primers was used to estimate how many nucleated cells each sample contained. Sequence reads were collapsed and filtered to measure the absolute abundance of every unique TCRbeta CDR3 rearrangement. For each sample, productive Simpson clonality was calculated as the square root of Simpson's diversity index across productive rearrangements. TCRdb took this table from immuneACCESS and kept in-frame rearrangements with V and J called. Such tables lack part of the clones; where checked against another copy, unresolved V genes explain under half of the gap, and the rest is unexplained. V, J and clone size reflect that table, while D and trimming were determined from the DNA. This sample has under 300,000 clones in its table, and roughly 86% of those were observed once. The ten top clones hold around 0.9% of the sample.

This receptor was taken from a woman aged 30 to 39 who had recovered from COVID-19. The V gene is TRBV30 and the J gene is TRBJ2-3; TRBD1 might be the D gene, on 6 matching bases. Specimen: PBMCs or T cells enriched from blood (not recorded which). The DNA sequence is TGTGCCTGGAACCGGGACATCTCCACAGATACGCAGTATTTT. This encodes CAWNRDISTDTQYF.